This T cell receptor beta chain stems from a study of radiotherapy plus CTLA-4 blockade in lung cancer. Overall study context: Objective responses occurred in 18% of patients; around 30% had disease control.

Broader study findings: Radiotherapy was combined with ipilimumab, and tumor-derived TCR clones then expanded in blood. Early clonal dynamics of blood T cells, together with interferon-beta, were reported as the best response predictor.

About this clone itself: Its specificity is not known.

Using immunoSEQ multiplex PCR, the repertoire was profiled, and TCRdb retains in-frame clones only, with some absent. The sample shows approximately 83,000 clones, around 81% of them seen only once. Germline V gene sequence: CDR1 SGHAT, CDR2 FQNNGV. CDR3 length equals 16 residues. J gave up 2 bases and V 7 bases, and 8 bases lay outside the gene matches. In chemo-refractory metastatic non-small-cell lung cancer, patients got ipilimumab CTLA-4 blockade together with focal radiation. This TCR came from a human donor with non-small cell lung cancer who had a partial response to radiotherapy plus ipilimumab. Some clones in this sample may be carry-over from other donors' samples. The V and J genes are TRBV11-2 and TRBJ2-2; 9 bases fit TRBD2. Sequenced material: peripheral blood, taken from a patient treated with radiotherapy plus ipilimumab. In nucleotides, the CDR3 is TGTGCCAGCAAATTCCTAGCGGGGAGAAACACCGGGGAGCTGTTTTTT. Translation gives CASKFLAGRNTGELFF.